This TCR beta chain was profiled in a study of blood T cell repertoires in COVID-19. Profiling relied on immunoSEQ multiplex PCR, and the TCRdb table lists in-frame clones only, not all of them. This sample yields under 85,000 clones, of which under 85% are seen a single time; 9.9% belongs to the top ten. Losses at the gene ends were 0 bases for V and 7 bases for J; bases not matched to a gene: 4. Germline CDR1 reads SGHRS; CDR2 reads YFSETQ. CDR3 length: 14 residues. This clonotype was obtained from a human donor in a cohort sampled during active COVID-19. The chain is built from TRBV5-1 and TRBJ1-2; 9 positions match TRBD1. The sample comprised peripheral blood. The CDR3 DNA is TGCGCCAGCAGCTTGGGGGACAGGGTAGGTGGCTACACCTTC. Protein sequence: CASSLGDRVGGYTF.